One TCR beta chain is described in this entry. This specimen comes from a study of blood T cell repertoires in COVID-19. Study in general: Acute and convalescent COVID-19 specimens originated in the United States, Italy and Spain.

Clones were sequenced by immunoSEQ multiplex PCR, and TCRdb holds only the in-frame ones, with some missing. The table lists 130,000 or so clones, 88% of them singletons. V trimming: 5 bases; J trimming: 9 bases; junction bases outside the gene matches: 7. Germline loops: CDR1 MNHEY, CDR2 SMNVEV (reference sequence). The CDR3 has 13 amino acids. This sequence was found in a man between 50 and 59 years old with acute or convalescent COVID-19. J is TRBJ2-1 and V is TRBV27; 7 bases are a match to TRBD2. Sequencing input: peripheral blood. For the CDR3, the DNA is TGTGCCAGCAGTCCTTGGGGCGGGAGTGAGCAGTTCTTC. This sequence encodes CASSPWGGSEQFF.